One and the same sample provided the 10 T cell receptor beta chains below, sequenced in a study of cytomegalovirus exposure and HLA in healthy donors. The PCR contained 60 Vbeta and 13 Jbeta primers. Clones were sequenced by immunoSEQ multiplex PCR, and TCRdb holds only the in-frame ones, with some missing. The data show approximately 130,000 clones, with just under 85% seen just once and approximately 2.8% held by the top ten. Sequences were obtained from PBMCs. All receptors come from a boy younger than 10 in good health and CMV-seronegative.

This clone has a handful of counts. The chain combines TRBV19 with TRBJ2-2, with a possible D match to TRBD2 (6 bases). The CDR3 loop spans 15 amino acids. Trimming took 3 bases from V and 6 from J, leaving 14 bases between them. Germline V gene lookup returns CDR1 LNHDA and CDR2 SQIVND (reference sequence). The CDR3 is CASSIPQWGAGELFF. The CDR3 DNA reads as TGTGCCAGTAGTATCCCCCAGTGGGGGGCCGGGGAGCTGTTTTTT.

The chain couples TRBV29-1 to TRBJ2-1, with TRBD1 matching 10 bases. The ends lost 5 bases at V and 12 bases at J; junction bases unmatched: 22. The CDR3 consists of 17 residues. Germline CDR1 and CDR2: SQVTM and ANQGSEA. The CDR3 sequence: CSVLHRDRGPGEGGQFF. DNA for the CDR3: TGCAGCGTTTTACACCGCGACAGGGGGCCAGGGGAGGGGGGGCAGTTCTTC.

Here the CDR3 reads CASSYTGRALETQYF. In DNA form, the CDR3 reads TGTGCCAGCAGTTACACCGGGAGGGCTCTGGAGACCCAGTACTTC. This rearrangement joins TRBV6-5 to TRBJ2-5; 8 nucleotides align to TRBD2. The germline CDR1 and CDR2 sequences are MNHEY and SVGAGI. The CDR3 runs 15 residues. Unmatched junction bases numbered 7, after V lost 2 bases and J lost 5 bases.

V is TRBV30 and J is TRBJ1-1; D possibly corresponds to TRBD1 (6 bases). Germline-derived CDR1 and CDR2 are GTSNPN and SVGIG (reference sequence). V lost 5 bases and J 0 bases, leaving 10 bases between the germline ends. The CDR3 totals 13 residues. The CDR3 nucleotides are TGTGCCTGGTGGGGACACCTGAACACTGAAGCTTTCTTT. As protein: CAWWGHLNTEAFF.

CDR3: CASRSERGRATEAFF. The CDR3 DNA reads TGTGCCAGCAGATCCGAACGGGGTAGGGCCACTGAAGCTTTCTTT. The rearrangement links TRBV5-6 to TRBJ1-1; no clear D gene. In germline, CDR1 is SGHDT, CDR2 YYEEEE. The CDR3 is 15 amino acids. Between the trimmed V and J ends, which lost 5 bases and 4 bases, there was a span of 18 bases.

This clone was seen just once. V is TRBV7-2 and J is TRBJ2-2; 7 bases agree with TRBD1. The CDR3 extends over 16 amino acids. CDR1 and CDR2 (germline): SGHTA, FQGNSA. The V segment lost 4 bases and the J segment 3 bases; nucleotides outside the gene matches: 8. The DNA of the CDR3 is TGTGCCAGCAGCTCGAGTCTGAGGGGGCACACCGGGGAGCTGTTTTTT. Amino acids: CASSSSLRGHTGELFF.

This clone was recorded only once. The CDR3 nucleotides are TGTGCCAGCAGTGAGCGGACTAGCGGGATTAATGAGCAGTTCTTC. As protein: CASSERTSGINEQFF. The chain uses TRBV6-4 and TRBJ2-1; TRBD2 aligns across 12 bases. Germline V lookup: CDR1 MRHNA, CDR2 SNTAGT. The CDR3 is made up of 15 amino acids. V lost 3 bases, J lost 7 bases, and 4 bases stayed unmatched.

This clone was seen only once. The chain joins TRBV7-9 to TRBJ1-5, with 8 nucleotides matching TRBD1. CDR1 SEHNR and CDR2 FQNEAQ come from the germline V gene (reference sequence). V lost 1 base to trimming and J lost 5 bases; unmatched junction nucleotides: 1. This CDR3 comprises 14 residues. DNA for the CDR3: TGTGCCAGCAGCTTAGGGGGACAGGATCAGCCCCAGCATTTT. Its protein product is CASSLGGQDQPQHF.

The V and J genes are TRBV6-5 and TRBJ1-5, with D unclear. From germline, CDR1 is MNHEY and CDR2 SVGAGI. The CDR3 extends over 13 amino acids. The V end was cut by 4 bases, the J end by 4 bases, with 8 bases between. The CDR3 reads CASSWQMNQPQHF. The CDR3 coding sequence is TGTGCCAGCAGTTGGCAGATGAATCAGCCCCAGCATTTT.

This chain connects TRBV9 to TRBJ2-7; no reliable D call. CDR1 SGDLS and CDR2 YYNGEE come from the germline V gene. CDR3 length: 13 amino acids. V was trimmed by 0 bases and J by 7 bases, leaving 11 bases between them. For the CDR3, the DNA is TGTGCCAGCAGCGTAGCAAGTGTGGGAGAGCAGTACGTC. Translation: CASSVASVGEQYV.